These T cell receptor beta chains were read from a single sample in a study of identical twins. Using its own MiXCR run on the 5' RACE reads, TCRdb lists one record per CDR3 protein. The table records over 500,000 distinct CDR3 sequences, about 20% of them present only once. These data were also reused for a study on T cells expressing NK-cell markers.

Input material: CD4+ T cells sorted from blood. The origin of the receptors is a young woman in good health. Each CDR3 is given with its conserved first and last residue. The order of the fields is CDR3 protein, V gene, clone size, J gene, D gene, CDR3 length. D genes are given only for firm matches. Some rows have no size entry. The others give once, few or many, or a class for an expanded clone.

CDR3aa: CSARRPGQTYEQYF
v_gene: TRBV20-1
abundance: -
j_gene: TRBJ2-7
d_gene: TRBD1
len: 14

CDR3aa: CASSFVGAGSYEQYF
v_gene: TRBV7-9
abundance: -
j_gene: TRBJ2-7
d_gene: -
len: 15

CDR3aa: CASSEVRAVEQYF
v_gene: TRBV2
abundance: -
j_gene: TRBJ2-7
d_gene: -
len: 13

CDR3aa: CSVVGTDTQYF
v_gene: TRBV29-1
abundance: few
j_gene: TRBJ2-3
d_gene: -
len: 11

CDR3aa: CSASWFGLGVLDNEQFF
v_gene: TRBV20-1
abundance: few
j_gene: TRBJ2-1
d_gene: -
len: 17

CDR3aa: CSARSALNTEAFF
v_gene: TRBV20-1
abundance: -
j_gene: TRBJ1-1
d_gene: -
len: 13

CDR3aa: CASSKGLAGETQYF
v_gene: TRBV5-1
abundance: many
j_gene: TRBJ2-5
d_gene: TRBD2
len: 14

CDR3aa: CASSERTDHYGYTF
v_gene: TRBV25-1
abundance: -
j_gene: TRBJ1-2
d_gene: -
len: 14

CDR3aa: CSGAGYYNEQFF
v_gene: TRBV20-1
abundance: -
j_gene: TRBJ2-1
d_gene: TRBD2
len: 12

CDR3aa: CSARSLGPEAYF
v_gene: TRBV20-1
abundance: -
j_gene: TRBJ2-7
d_gene: -
len: 12

CDR3aa: CAISLTGELFF
v_gene: TRBV10-3
abundance: -
j_gene: TRBJ2-2
d_gene: -
len: 11

CDR3aa: CASSELISGANVLTF
v_gene: TRBV25-1
abundance: -
j_gene: TRBJ2-6
d_gene: -
len: 15

CDR3aa: CASSRPRTLPYNEQFF
v_gene: TRBV12-3/TRBV12-4
abundance: few
j_gene: TRBJ2-1
d_gene: -
len: 16

CDR3aa: CSWTATKSDTQYF
v_gene: TRBV20-1
abundance: -
j_gene: TRBJ2-3
d_gene: -
len: 13

CDR3aa: CASSQAITGNGYTF
v_gene: TRBV4-3
abundance: -
j_gene: TRBJ1-2
d_gene: -
len: 14

CDR3aa: CASSLEPQRMFF
v_gene: TRBV11-1
abundance: few
j_gene: TRBJ2-2
d_gene: -
len: 12

CDR3aa: CAMGHGLLRPFF
v_gene: TRBV5-5
abundance: -
j_gene: TRBJ2-1
d_gene: -
len: 12

CDR3aa: CASSLVDSYNEQFF
v_gene: TRBV7-9
abundance: few
j_gene: TRBJ2-1
d_gene: -
len: 14

CDR3aa: CSARGDGNTGELFF
v_gene: TRBV20-1
abundance: few
j_gene: TRBJ2-2
d_gene: -
len: 14

CDR3aa: CASSPYTQGSYGDTQYF
v_gene: TRBV18
abundance: few
j_gene: TRBJ2-3
d_gene: TRBD1
len: 17

CDR3aa: CASNTPRGSTDTQYF
v_gene: TRBV6-1
abundance: few
j_gene: TRBJ2-3
d_gene: -
len: 15

CDR3aa: CAIRDRDSISYEQYF
v_gene: TRBV10-3
abundance: few
j_gene: TRBJ2-7
d_gene: TRBD1
len: 15

CDR3aa: CASSQAYDRAAEQFF
v_gene: TRBV4-3
abundance: -
j_gene: TRBJ2-1
d_gene: TRBD1
len: 15

CDR3aa: CASSLGTSGWRETQYF
v_gene: TRBV7-9
abundance: few
j_gene: TRBJ2-5
d_gene: TRBD2
len: 16

CDR3aa: CSAPTMDGTDTQYF
v_gene: TRBV20-1
abundance: few
j_gene: TRBJ2-3
d_gene: -
len: 14

CDR3aa: CSARQGSDTQYF
v_gene: TRBV20-1
abundance: -
j_gene: TRBJ2-3
d_gene: -
len: 12

CDR3aa: CASRTGAAYEQYF
v_gene: TRBV5-1
abundance: few
j_gene: TRBJ2-7
d_gene: TRBD1
len: 13

CDR3aa: CASSLALGTASNEQFF
v_gene: TRBV7-2
abundance: -
j_gene: TRBJ2-1
d_gene: TRBD1
len: 16

CDR3aa: CASSVGVRPSTDTQYF
v_gene: TRBV9
abundance: -
j_gene: TRBJ2-3
d_gene: -
len: 16

CDR3aa: CASSLGDRDSYEQYF
v_gene: TRBV5-1
abundance: -
j_gene: TRBJ2-7
d_gene: TRBD1
len: 15

CDR3aa: CASSLLAGGRSNEQFF
v_gene: TRBV5-1
abundance: few
j_gene: TRBJ2-1
d_gene: TRBD2
len: 16

CDR3aa: CASRSILAENSYNEQFF
v_gene: TRBV7-9
abundance: many
j_gene: TRBJ2-1
d_gene: TRBD2
len: 17

CDR3aa: CATRRIPSTDTQYF
v_gene: TRBV10-3
abundance: -
j_gene: TRBJ2-3
d_gene: -
len: 14

CDR3aa: CSAQYSDEQFF
v_gene: TRBV20-1
abundance: -
j_gene: TRBJ2-1
d_gene: -
len: 11

CDR3aa: CASSSLRQGGQPQHF
v_gene: TRBV12-3/TRBV12-4
abundance: -
j_gene: TRBJ1-5
d_gene: -
len: 15

CDR3aa: CASSGGVSRTGGSYEQYF
v_gene: TRBV9
abundance: few
j_gene: TRBJ2-7
d_gene: TRBD1
len: 18

CDR3aa: CASILTGGGSDTEAFF
v_gene: TRBV7-9
abundance: few
j_gene: TRBJ1-1
d_gene: -
len: 16

CDR3aa: CASSVQTGGIGEQYF
v_gene: TRBV6-1
abundance: -
j_gene: TRBJ2-7
d_gene: TRBD1
len: 15

CDR3aa: CSVTGGYSNQPQHF
v_gene: TRBV20-1
abundance: -
j_gene: TRBJ1-5
d_gene: TRBD1
len: 14

CDR3aa: CAISSGQGSYGYTF
v_gene: TRBV10-3
abundance: few
j_gene: TRBJ1-2
d_gene: TRBD1
len: 14

CDR3aa: CASSLQAGGISQHF
v_gene: TRBV12-3/TRBV12-4
abundance: -
j_gene: TRBJ1-5
d_gene: TRBD1
len: 14

CDR3aa: CAWKSGPHTDTQYF
v_gene: TRBV30
abundance: -
j_gene: TRBJ2-3
d_gene: -
len: 14

CDR3aa: CSAREGGTGKKQPQHF
v_gene: TRBV20-1
abundance: -
j_gene: TRBJ1-5
d_gene: TRBD1
len: 16

CDR3aa: CASSQGGGYSEQFF
v_gene: TRBV3-1
abundance: -
j_gene: TRBJ2-1
d_gene: -
len: 14

CDR3aa: CSGQQGLHSTDTQYF
v_gene: TRBV29-1
abundance: few
j_gene: TRBJ2-3
d_gene: TRBD1
len: 15

CDR3aa: CASSRGASGDSPLHF
v_gene: TRBV5-1
abundance: -
j_gene: TRBJ1-6
d_gene: -
len: 15

CDR3aa: CASSLGLEETQYF
v_gene: TRBV5-1
abundance: many
j_gene: TRBJ2-5
d_gene: -
len: 13

CDR3aa: CSAGTDTEAFF
v_gene: TRBV29-1
abundance: -
j_gene: TRBJ1-1
d_gene: -
len: 11

CDR3aa: CASSVASGRASSEQFF
v_gene: TRBV9
abundance: few
j_gene: TRBJ2-1
d_gene: TRBD2
len: 16

CDR3aa: CSASSGANVLTF
v_gene: TRBV29-1
abundance: many
j_gene: TRBJ2-6
d_gene: -
len: 12

CDR3aa: CASRQSSGNTIYF
v_gene: TRBV12-3/TRBV12-4
abundance: many
j_gene: TRBJ1-3
d_gene: -
len: 13